Following are 20 T cell receptor beta chains from one sample sequenced in a study of T cell repertoires in cytomegalovirus infection. One entry per CDR3 protein results from TCRdb running MiXCR on the reads. Of about 160,000 distinct CDR3 sequences listed, about 20% were seen once; the top ten hold 20% to 30%. No antigens are known for them. This material consisted of CD8+ T cells from cultured PBMCs, taken from culture after CMV antigen stimulation. The receptors were sampled from a human donor in good health (CMV status not recorded). Some clones in this sample may be carry-over from other donors' samples.

This clonotype was picked up a small number of times. This chain joins TRBV4-3 and TRBJ1-2, with D unclear. The V and J ends lost 0 bases and 2 bases respectively, with 16 bases between them. This CDR3 spans 17 amino acids. Germline CDR1 LGHNA, CDR2 YSLEER. This CDR3 reads CASSQDISAAPNYGYTF. The CDR3 DNA follows: TGCGCCAGCAGCCAAGATATTTCGGCGGCGCCGAACTATGGCTACACCTTC.

The J gene is TRBJ1-2, the V gene TRBV12-3 or TRBV12-4; D uncertain. This CDR3 has 14 amino acids. The ends were cut back, 6 bases at V and 0 bases at J, with 11 bases in the middle. In DNA, the CDR3 is TGTGCCAGCAGACCCCGACCGGCTAACTATGGCTACACCTTC. As protein: CASRPRPANYGYTF.

This clonotype was counted a few times. This chain connects TRBV11-2 to TRBJ1-1; 10 bases agree with TRBD1. V was clipped by 3 bases and J by 1 base; unmatched bases: 17. The CDR3 contains 20 residues. Germline V CDR1 and CDR2: SGHAT, FQNNGV. CDR3 in DNA: TGTGCCAGCAGCTTTTTTTACCCTGACAGGGGGCTTTTGGAGAACACTGAAGCTTTCTTT. As protein: CASSFFYPDRGLLENTEAFF. Based on the CDR3 plus reference TRBV11-2 and TRBJ1-1, the full variable domain is EAGVAQSPRYKIIEKRQSVAFWCNPISGHATLYWYQQILGQGPKLLIQFQNNGVVDDSQLPKDRFSAERLKGVDSTLKIQPAKLEDSAVYLCASSFFYPDRGLLENTEAFFGQGTRLTVV.

Only a few counts were recorded for this clonotype. The rearrangement links TRBV12-3 or TRBV12-4 to TRBJ2-3; perhaps TRBD1 as D (6 bases). The CDR3 has 14 residues. V shed 8 bases and J shed 4 bases, with 16 bases lying between them. In DNA, the CDR3 is TGTGCCAGCGAGAGACAGGAGGATCCAGATACGCAGTATTTT. Translating gives CASERQEDPDTQYF.

The chain recombines TRBV6-6 with TRBJ2-1; TRBD2 agrees at 8 bases. The V gene's germline CDR1 is MNHNY and CDR2 SVGAGI (reference sequence). CDR3 length: 15 amino acids. J gave up 6 bases and V 0 bases, and 4 bases lay outside the gene matches. Written as DNA, the CDR3 is TGTGCCAGCAGTTACTCAGGGCGGGAGGCCAATGAGCAGTTCTTC. This translates into CASSYSGREANEQFF.

This chain links TRBV7-6 with TRBJ2-7; 9 bases align to TRBD1. This CDR3 is 15 amino acids long. J was trimmed by 2 bases and V by 4 bases; bases with no gene match: 6. Germline V CDR1 and CDR2: SGHVS, FNYEAQ. CDR3: CASSSGTGRAYEQYF. The CDR3 DNA follows: TGTGCCAGCAGCTCAGGGACAGGGCGGGCCTACGAGCAGTACTTC.

The V call is TRBV7-9, the J call TRBJ2-5; tentatively, D is TRBD1 (6 bases). Deletions cut 7 bases from V and 4 bases from J, with 13 bases between. Germline CDR1 is SEHNR and CDR2 is FQNEAQ (reference sequence). The CDR3 has 13 amino acids. Here the CDR3 DNA reads TGTGCCAGCACCGACTCAGGGGTAGAGACCCAGTACTTC. As protein: CASTDSGVETQYF. The whole variable domain, filled in from reference TRBV7-9 and TRBJ2-5, reads DTGVSQNPRHKITKRGQNVTFRCDPISEHNRLYWYRQTLGQGPEFLTYFQNEAQLEKSRLLSDRFSAERPKGSFSTLEIQRTEQGDSAMYLCASTDSGVETQYFGPGTRLLVL.

This clonotype was seen at least ten times. The genes are TRBV27 and TRBJ1-5; D not certain. CDR1 and CDR2 (germline): MNHEY, SMNVEV (reference sequence). This CDR3 is 13 amino acids long. V was clipped by 3 bases and J by 7 bases, with 10 bases between them. The DNA of the CDR3 is TGTGCCAGCAGTTTCGGGTCTTGGCAGCCCCAGCATTTT. Its translation: CASSFGSWQPQHF.

The chain links TRBV11-2 to TRBJ1-1; D not certain. V was shortened by 4 bases and J by 1 base, with 10 bases between the two germline ends. Germline CDR1 and CDR2: SGHAT and FQNNGV. The CDR3 spans 14 residues. The DNA of the CDR3 is TGTGCCAGCAGCTCCCGCCAGGCGAACACTGAAGCTTTCTTT. This translates into CASSSRQANTEAFF. Variable domain in full (rest from reference TRBV11-2 and TRBJ1-1): EAGVAQSPRYKIIEKRQSVAFWCNPISGHATLYWYQQILGQGPKLLIQFQNNGVVDDSQLPKDRFSAERLKGVDSTLKIQPAKLEDSAVYLCASSSRQANTEAFFGQGTRLTVV.

A few counts support this clonotype. The rearrangement joins TRBV7-6 to TRBJ2-5, with D possibly called TRBD1 or TRBD2 (5 bases each). V shed 2 bases and J shed 5 bases, with 12 bases lying between them. Germline assignment: CDR1 SGHVS and CDR2 FNYEAQ. The CDR3 length is 14 residues. CDR3: CASSLLWGGETQYF. CDR3 DNA sequence: TGTGCCAGCAGCTTACTATGGGGCGGGGAGACCCAGTACTTC.

This clonotype was observed once. The CDR3 loop is CASSSRDRVSNYGYTF. Here the CDR3 DNA reads TGTGCCAGCAGCAGCCGGGACAGAGTTTCCAACTATGGCTACACCTTC. The rearrangement joins TRBV11-2 to TRBJ1-2, with TRBD1 matching 7 bases. The CDR3 runs to 16 residues. V trimming: 5 bases; J trimming: 2 bases; junction bases outside the gene matches: 11. In germline, CDR1 is SGHAT, CDR2 FQNNGV.

This clonotype was observed a handful of times. V usage is TRBV6-8 and J usage is TRBJ2-3; 8 bases fit TRBD2. J lost 3 bases, V lost 2 bases, and 7 bases had no gene match. Germline lookup yields CDR1 MNHGY and CDR2 SAAAGT. This CDR3 contains 16 residues. The CDR3 reads CASSYTRGGATDTQYF. CDR3 nucleotide sequence: TGTGCCAGCAGTTACACCCGGGGGGGGGCAACAGATACGCAGTATTTT.

The chain uses TRBV12-3 or TRBV12-4 and TRBJ2-1; 9 bases map to TRBD2. After removal of 10 bases from V and 5 bases from J, the junction contained 6 bases not matched to a gene. The CDR3 covers 13 residues. The DNA for the CDR3 is TGTGCCACCCTAGTAGCGGGGGACAATGAGCAGTTCTTC. Translated, it gives CATLVAGDNEQFF.

The chain has TRBV19 and TRBJ1-1; D not certain. The length of the CDR3 is 14 residues. Trimming stripped 2 bases from V and 1 base from J, with 8 bases between. Germline values: CDR1 LNHDA, CDR2 SQIVND (reference sequence). This chain's CDR3 is CASSILNTNTEAFF. CDR3 bases: TGTGCCAGTAGTATATTGAACACGAACACTGAAGCTTTCTTT.

The rearrangement joins TRBV9 to TRBJ1-1, with TRBD1 as a possible D gene (5 bases). CDR3 size: 16 residues. V lost 0 bases and J 1 base, leaving 13 bases between the germline ends. Per germline, CDR1 SGDLS and CDR2 YYNGEE. In nucleotides, the CDR3 is TGTGCCAGCAGCGTAGAAGGGGATCTCTGGAACACTGAAGCTTTCTTT. Translation: CASSVEGDLWNTEAFF.

The gene calls are TRBV28 and TRBJ2-2, with 8 bases aligning to TRBD2. Germline loops: CDR1 MDHEN, CDR2 SYDVKM. This CDR3 has 18 amino acids. The junction had 9 bases not matched to a gene; V was cut back by 3 bases and J by 0 bases. The CDR3 here is CASSLGLAGFANTGELFF. The CDR3 DNA follows: TGTGCCAGCAGTTTGGGTCTAGCGGGTTTCGCGAACACCGGGGAGCTGTTTTTT. The full variable domain, with the rest looked up from reference TRBV28 and TRBJ2-2, is DVKVTQSSRYLVKRTGEKVFLECVQDMDHENMFWYRQDPGLGLRLIYFSYDVKMKEKGDIPEGYSVSREKKERFSLILESASTNQTSMYLCASSLGLAGFANTGELFFGEGSRLTVL.

The sample holds a few counts of this clonotype. V is TRBV20-1 and J is TRBJ2-7; the D is unclear. The V and J ends lost 0 bases and 7 bases respectively, with 10 bases between them. The CDR3 is made up of 12 amino acids. The germline CDR1 and CDR2 sequences are DFQATT and SNEGSKA (reference sequence). The CDR3 bases are TGCAGTGCTAGAGATTACGAGTTTGAGCAGTACTTC. It encodes CSARDYEFEQYF.

The rearrangement links TRBV11-2 to TRBJ2-5; 9 nucleotides agree with TRBD2. Germline lookup yields CDR1 SGHAT and CDR2 FQNNGV. The CDR3 is 14 amino acids. V was clipped by 2 bases and J by 4 bases; unmatched bases: 2. CDR3 sequence (DNA): TGTGCCAGCAGCTTATCACTAGCGGGAGAGACCCAGTACTTC. Encoded protein: CASSLSLAGETQYF. The variable domain in full, completed from reference TRBV11-2 and TRBJ2-5, reads EAGVAQSPRYKIIEKRQSVAFWCNPISGHATLYWYQQILGQGPKLLIQFQNNGVVDDSQLPKDRFSAERLKGVDSTLKIQPAKLEDSAVYLCASSLSLAGETQYFGPGTRLLVL.

This clonotype has just a few counts. This chain connects TRBV11-2 to TRBJ2-5; D unclear. With 1 base removed from V and 2 bases from J, the gap between germline ends came to 11 bases. Germline loops: CDR1 SGHAT, CDR2 FQNNGV. The CDR3 runs 15 residues. The CDR3 spells CASSLGRSWQETQYF. The CDR3, as DNA: TGTGCCAGCAGCTTAGGGCGGTCCTGGCAAGAGACCCAGTACTTC.

V gene TRBV6-1 combines with J gene TRBJ2-1, with D unresolved. The CDR3 is 18 amino acids. In germline, CDR1 is MNHNS, CDR2 SASEGT. Trimming stripped 6 bases from V and 2 bases from J, with 23 bases between. This chain's CDR3 is CASSPAWGNLSAYNEQFF. The CDR3 coding sequence is TGTGCCAGCAGCCCAGCTTGGGGAAACCTTTCGGCCTACAATGAGCAGTTCTTC.